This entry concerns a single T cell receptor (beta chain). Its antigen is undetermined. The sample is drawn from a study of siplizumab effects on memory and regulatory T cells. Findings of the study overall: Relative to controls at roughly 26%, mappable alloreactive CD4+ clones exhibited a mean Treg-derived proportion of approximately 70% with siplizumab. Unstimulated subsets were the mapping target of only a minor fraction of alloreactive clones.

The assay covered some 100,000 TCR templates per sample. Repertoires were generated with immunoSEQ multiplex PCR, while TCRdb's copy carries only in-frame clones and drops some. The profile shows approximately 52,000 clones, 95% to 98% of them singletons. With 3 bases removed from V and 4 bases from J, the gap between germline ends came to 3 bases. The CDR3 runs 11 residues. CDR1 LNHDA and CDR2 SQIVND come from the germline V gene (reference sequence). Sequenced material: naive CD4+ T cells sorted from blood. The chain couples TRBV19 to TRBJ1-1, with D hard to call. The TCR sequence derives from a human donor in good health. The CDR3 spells CASSIVTEAFF. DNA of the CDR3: TGTGCCAGTAGTATCGTCACTGAAGCTTTCTTT.